This TCR beta chain appears in the sequencing data of a study of blood T cell repertoires in COVID-19. Trimming left V 0 bases short and J 4 bases short, with 11 bases between. The CDR3 has 15 amino acids. The germline gives CDR1 SGHRS, CDR2 YFSETQ. Measured with immunoSEQ multiplex PCR; TCRdb has only the in-frame clones, and not every one. The top ten hold roughly 2.8% of the sample, which has under 250,000 clones, more than 70% seen once. The TCR originated in a man over 45 with active or convalescent COVID-19. Sequenced: peripheral blood. This chain links TRBV5-1 with TRBJ2-1; D might be TRBD1 (6 bases). CDR3 sequence: CASSLEGGTYNEQFF. CDR3 DNA sequence: TGCGCCAGCAGCTTGGAAGGGGGAACGTACAATGAGCAGTTCTTC.